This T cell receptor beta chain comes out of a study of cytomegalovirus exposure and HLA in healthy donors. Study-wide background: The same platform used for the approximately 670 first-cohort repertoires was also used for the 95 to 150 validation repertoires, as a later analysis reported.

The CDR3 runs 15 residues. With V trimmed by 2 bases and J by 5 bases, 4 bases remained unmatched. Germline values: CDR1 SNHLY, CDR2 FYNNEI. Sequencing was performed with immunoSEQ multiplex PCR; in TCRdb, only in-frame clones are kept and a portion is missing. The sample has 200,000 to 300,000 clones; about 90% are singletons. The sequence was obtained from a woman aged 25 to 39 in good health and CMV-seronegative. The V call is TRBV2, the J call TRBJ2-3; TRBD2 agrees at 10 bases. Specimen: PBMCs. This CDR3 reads CASSETSGEGDTQYF. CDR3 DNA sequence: TGTGCCAGCAGTGAAACTAGCGGGGAAGGAGATACGCAGTATTTT.